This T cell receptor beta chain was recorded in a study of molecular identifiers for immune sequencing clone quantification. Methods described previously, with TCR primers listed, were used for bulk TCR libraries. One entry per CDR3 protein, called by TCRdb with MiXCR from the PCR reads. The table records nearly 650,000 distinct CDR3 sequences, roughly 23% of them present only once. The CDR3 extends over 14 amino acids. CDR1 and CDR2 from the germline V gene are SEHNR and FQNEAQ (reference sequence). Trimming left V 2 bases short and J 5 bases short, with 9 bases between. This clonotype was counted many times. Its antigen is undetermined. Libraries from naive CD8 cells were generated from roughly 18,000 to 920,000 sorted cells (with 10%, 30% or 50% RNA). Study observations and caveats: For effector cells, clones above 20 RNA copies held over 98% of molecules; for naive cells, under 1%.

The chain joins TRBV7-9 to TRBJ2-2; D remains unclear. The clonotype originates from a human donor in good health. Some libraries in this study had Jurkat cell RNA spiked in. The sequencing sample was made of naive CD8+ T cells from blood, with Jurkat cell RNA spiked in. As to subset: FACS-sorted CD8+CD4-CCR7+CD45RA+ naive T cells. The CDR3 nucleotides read TGTGCCAGCAGCTTATCTGGGGATACCGGGGAGCTGTTTTTT. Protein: CASSLSGDTGELFF. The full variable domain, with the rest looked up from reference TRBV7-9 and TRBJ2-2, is DTGVSQNPRHKITKRGQNVTFRCDPISEHNRLYWYRQTLGQGPEFLTYFQNEAQLEKSRLLSDRFSAERPKGSFSTLEIQRTEQGDSAMYLCASSLSGDTGELFFGEGSRLTVL.